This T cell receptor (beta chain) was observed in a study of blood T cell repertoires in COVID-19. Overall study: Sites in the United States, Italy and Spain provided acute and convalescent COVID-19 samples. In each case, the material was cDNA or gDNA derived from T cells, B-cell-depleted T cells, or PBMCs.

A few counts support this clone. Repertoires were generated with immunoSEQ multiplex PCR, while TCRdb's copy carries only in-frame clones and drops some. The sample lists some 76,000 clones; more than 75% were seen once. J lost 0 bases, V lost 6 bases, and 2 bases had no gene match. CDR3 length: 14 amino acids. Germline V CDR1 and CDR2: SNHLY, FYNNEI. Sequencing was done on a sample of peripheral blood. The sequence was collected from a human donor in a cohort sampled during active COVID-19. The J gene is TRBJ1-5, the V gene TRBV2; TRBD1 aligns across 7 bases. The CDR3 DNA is TGTGCCAGCAGACAGGGGAATAGCAATCAGCCCCAGCATTTT. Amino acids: CASRQGNSNQPQHF.